This TCR beta chain emerged from a study of CD8 T cells in ankylosing spondylitis. Study-level findings and limits: A subset of motif variants has previously been described in the synovial fluid and blood of reactive arthritis. Disease-linked clones, CD8+, were relatively rare in peripheral blood. As reported, disease-linked clones showed significant enrichment in matched ankylosing spondylitis synovial fluid. Characteristic, it appeared, of ankylosing spondylitis blood was a TCR beta motif of fewer than 10 highly homologous variants.

Remarks on this clonotype: The antigen is not known.

Molecular-barcoded quantitative 5'-RACE produced these TCR beta libraries. TCRdb re-analysed the 5' RACE reads in MiXCR, keeping a single row per CDR3 protein. The data contain hundreds of thousands of distinct CDR3 sequences, approximately 12% of them singletons. The length of the CDR3 is 14 residues. Germline V gene lookup returns CDR1 LGHNA and CDR2 YSLEER. Trimming pared 1 base from V and 3 bases from J, leaving 9 bases between. This chain joins TRBV4-3 and TRBJ1-1; D ambiguous. This clonotype was sampled from a male donor with ankylosing spondylitis. Sequencing used blood, either unsorted or a sorted T cell fraction (not recorded which). The CDR3, as DNA: TGCGCCAGCAGCCAAGTCCTGGGAGACACTGAAGCTTTCTTT. This sequence encodes CASSQVLGDTEAFF.